Following are 6 T cell receptor beta chains from one sample sequenced in a study of blood T cell repertoires in COVID-19. Assay: immunoSEQ multiplex PCR; the TCRdb copy retains only in-frame clones and omits some. The sample consists of tens of thousands of clones, roughly 76% of them appearing once. Sequencing was performed on peripheral blood. These receptors all come from a man between 65 and 79 years old with active or convalescent COVID-19.

This clone was seen only a few times. The chain couples TRBV2 to TRBJ2-3; TRBD2 matches 12 bases. The CDR3 covers 13 residues. Germline V lookup: CDR1 SNHLY, CDR2 FYNNEI. Unmatched junction bases numbered 3, after V lost 6 bases and J lost 8 bases. The CDR3 DNA is TGTGCCAGCAGCCCTAGCGGGGGGGCTACGCAGTATTTT. Translating it yields CASSPSGGATQYF.

The rearrangement uses TRBV30 and TRBJ1-4; perhaps TRBD1 as D (5 bases). The CDR3 has 14 residues. Germline CDR1 is GTSNPN and CDR2 is SVGIG (reference sequence). Trimming left V 0 bases short and J 8 bases short, with 13 bases between. Here the CDR3 reads CAWSVGGGTEKLFF. The DNA of the CDR3 is TGTGCCTGGAGTGTAGGCGGGGGAACGGAAAAACTGTTTTTT.

This clone was counted between two and nine times. This rearrangement joins TRBV7-9 to TRBJ1-1; a weak D match, TRBD1 (6 bases). Germline V gene lookup returns CDR1 SEHNR and CDR2 FQNEAQ (reference sequence). V lost 5 bases, J lost 8 bases, and 9 bases lay in between. The CDR3 loop spans 11 amino acids. The chain's CDR3 is CASSRGTEAFF. CDR3 coding DNA: TGTGCCAGCAGCCGAGGGACAGAAGCTTTCTTT.

The chain joins TRBV6-6 to TRBJ1-6, with D unresolved. Germline V gives CDR1 MNHNY, CDR2 SVGAGI (reference sequence). This CDR3 spans 13 amino acids. Deletions cut 8 bases from V and 5 bases from J, with 10 bases between. The chain's CDR3 is CASADANNSPLHF. DNA for the CDR3: TGTGCCAGCGCGGATGCAAATAATTCACCCCTCCACTTT.

The rearrangement links TRBV5-1 to TRBJ2-3; D call uncertain. Deletions cut 7 bases from V and 6 bases from J, with 15 bases between. This CDR3 spans 13 amino acids. Per the germline V gene, CDR1 is SGHRS and CDR2 is YFSETQ. CDR3 sequence reads: CASRVSVSDTQYF. The CDR3, as DNA: TGCGCCAGCCGGGTATCGGTGTCGGATACGCAGTATTTT.

The genes are TRBV5-1 and TRBJ2-3, with 9 bases lining up with TRBD1. Germline V gene sequence: CDR1 SGHRS, CDR2 YFSETQ. The length of the CDR3 is 15 residues. The J segment lost 0 bases and the V segment lost 6 bases, leaving 5 bases of the junction unmatched. This CDR3 reads CASKTGGASTDTQYF. CDR3 DNA: TGCGCCAGCAAAACAGGGGGCGCGAGCACAGATACGCAGTATTTT.